The next 28 T cell receptor beta chains were all read from a single sample in a study of glioma-infiltrating T cells after dendritic cell vaccination. TCRdb's table, derived via immunoSEQ multiplex PCR, lists solely in-frame clones and lacks some. The sample lists tens of thousands of clones; about 85% were seen once. Described time point: after dendritic cell vaccination, including at tumor progression/relapse. The source material was blood, sampled after dendritic cell vaccination. These receptors all stem from a human donor with glioblastoma.

A single count supports this clone. The V call is TRBV5-8, the J call TRBJ2-3; 7 positions agree with TRBD1. V shed 4 bases and J 2 bases; nucleotides not matched to a gene: 7. The germline gives CDR1 SGHTS, CDR2 YDEGEE. CDR3 length: 15 amino acids. CDR3 sequence: CASSPLGQSTDTQYF. In DNA, the CDR3 is TGTGCCAGCAGCCCCTTGGGACAGTCCACAGATACGCAGTATTTT.

The chain links TRBV28 to TRBJ1-5; 8 bases are shared with TRBD1. J lost 6 bases, V lost 10 bases, and 8 bases had no gene match. CDR1 and CDR2 (germline): MDHEN, SYDVKM. The length of the CDR3 is 13 residues. CDR3 region: CATPGGPGQPQHF. DNA of the CDR3: TGTGCCACCCCAGGGGGCCCCGGTCAGCCCCAGCATTTT.

V is TRBV25-1 and J is TRBJ2-2; 11 nucleotides line up with TRBD2. Germline CDR1 MGHDK, CDR2 SYGVNS. J gave up 6 bases and V 7 bases, and 4 bases lay outside the gene matches. The CDR3 consists of 14 residues. The CDR3 nucleotides are TGTGCCAGCACTTTAGCGGGAGGGGCCGGGGAGCTGTTTTTT. Amino acids: CASTLAGGAGELFF.

V gene TRBV4-1 combines with J gene TRBJ2-5; no definite D call. The CDR3 covers 14 residues. Germline assignment: CDR1 MGHRA and CDR2 YSYEKL. The V gene lost 1 base and the J gene lost 1 base, with 7 bases spanning the gap. The CDR3, as DNA: TGCGCCAGCAGCCAAGGTTGGAGCCAAGAGACCCAGTACTTC. It encodes CASSQGWSQETQYF.

The chain joins TRBV6-1 to TRBJ1-1; tentatively, D is TRBD1 (5 bases). This CDR3 contains 14 residues. V shed 2 bases and J shed 4 bases, with 11 bases lying between them. From germline, CDR1 is MNHNS and CDR2 SASEGT. CDR3 residues: CASSESGKFTEAFF. CDR3 nucleotide sequence: TGTGCCAGCAGTGAATCAGGGAAGTTCACTGAAGCTTTCTTT.

This chain links TRBV11-3 with TRBJ2-1; D may be TRBD1 (6 bases). The CDR3 covers 13 residues. CDR1 is SGHNT and CDR2 is YENEEA in the germline V gene. The V end lost 1 base, the J end lost 5 bases, and 6 bases lay between the germline ends. The CDR3 DNA reads TGTGCCAGCAGCTTAGGACAGGACAATGAGCAGTTCTTC. Protein sequence: CASSLGQDNEQFF. Drawing the rest from reference TRBV11-3 and TRBJ2-1, the complete variable domain is EAGVVQSPRYKIIEKKQPVAFWCNPISGHNTLYWYLQNLGQGPELLIRYENEEAVDDSQLPKDRFSAERLKGVDSTLKIQPAELGDSAVYLCASSLGQDNEQFFGPGTRLTVL.

The V and J genes are TRBV5-1 and TRBJ1-3, with 7 bases aligning to TRBD1. Trimming took 6 bases from V and 4 from J; bases not matched to a gene: 7. Per germline, CDR1 SGHRS and CDR2 YFSETQ. CDR3 length equals 14 residues. CDR3 sequence: CASKEGASGNTIYF. The DNA of the CDR3 is TGCGCCAGCAAGGAGGGGGCGTCGGGAAACACCATATATTTT.

The chain employs TRBV21-1 and TRBJ1-5. TRBV21-1 is assigned pseudogene status. There are 13 residues in the CDR3. The CDR3, as DNA: TGTGCCAGCAGCAAAGTTATCAATCAGCCCCAGCATTTT. Its protein product is CASSKVINQPQHF.

The V call is TRBV4-1, the J call TRBJ2-2, with D tentatively TRBD1 (6 bases). The CDR3 runs 16 residues. Germline V gene lookup returns CDR1 MGHRA and CDR2 YSYEKL. Trimming cost V 1 base and J 5 bases, with 14 bases left between them. Here the CDR3 reads CASSQGRARGTGELFF. The CDR3 nucleotides are TGCGCCAGCAGCCAAGGCAGGGCCAGGGGTACCGGGGAGCTGTTTTTT.

The chain recombines TRBV28 with TRBJ2-3; 11 nucleotides agree with TRBD1. V lost 7 bases, J lost 1 base, and 7 bases stayed unmatched. Germline CDR1 reads MDHEN; CDR2 reads SYDVKM. The CDR3 covers 16 residues. CDR3 coding DNA: TGTGCCAGCAAAGGACAGGGGGCGCAAGGCACAGATACGCAGTATTTT. This gives the protein CASKGQGAQGTDTQYF. Combining the CDR3 with reference TRBV28 and TRBJ2-3 gives the whole variable domain DVKVTQSSRYLVKRTGEKVFLECVQDMDHENMFWYRQDPGLGLRLIYFSYDVKMKEKGDIPEGYSVSREKKERFSLILESASTNQTSMYLCASKGQGAQGTDTQYFGPGTRLTVL.

The chain has TRBV11-3 and TRBJ2-7, with D uncertain. The germline CDR1 and CDR2 sequences are SGHNT and YENEEA. CDR3 length: 16 residues. V dropped 4 bases and J dropped 0 bases, with 16 bases sitting between them. As DNA, the CDR3 is TGTGCCAGCAGCTATAATTTGTGGCAGGTCTCCTACGAGCAGTACTTC. As protein: CASSYNLWQVSYEQYF.

The chain recombines TRBV29-1 with TRBJ2-7, with 13 bases lining up with TRBD2. Germline trimming cut 2 bases from V and 3 bases from J; bases unmatched to any gene: 7. From germline, CDR1 is SQVTM and CDR2 ANQGSEA. The CDR3 is 16 residues long. DNA of the CDR3: TGCAGCGTTGAAAGGAGGACTAGCGGGAGTTTCTACGAGCAGTACTTC. Translation gives CSVERRTSGSFYEQYF.

This sequence joins TRBV27 and TRBJ2-7, with a tentative D call TRBD1 (6 bases). The V gene's germline CDR1 is MNHEY and CDR2 SMNVEV (reference sequence). This CDR3 spans 13 amino acids. V was clipped by 6 bases and J by 5 bases, with 14 bases between them. Here the CDR3 DNA reads TGTGCCAGCAGACTATCAGGGGTACACGAGCAGTACTTC. Translating gives CASRLSGVHEQYF.

J is TRBJ2-7 and V is TRBV18, with D possibly matching TRBD2 (5 bases). V lost 0 bases and J 0 bases, leaving 9 bases between the germline ends. CDR1 and CDR2 from the germline V gene are KGHSH and LQKENI. The CDR3 loop spans 15 amino acids. Written as DNA, the CDR3 is TGTGCCAGCTCACCACCGACGGGAACCTCCTACGAGCAGTACTTC. Its protein product is CASSPPTGTSYEQYF.

The chain recombines TRBV2 with TRBJ2-2; 13 bases line up with TRBD2. Trimming removed 6 bases from V and 1 base from J; junction bases left unmatched: 11. The CDR3 is 19 residues long. Germline V gene data show CDR1 as SNHLY and CDR2 as FYNNEI. The CDR3 loop is CASRALGTSGVKNTGELFF. The CDR3 DNA sequence: TGTGCCAGCAGAGCCCTCGGGACTAGCGGGGTCAAGAACACCGGGGAGCTGTTTTTT. Full variable domain (outside the CDR3, taken from reference TRBV2 and TRBJ2-2): EPEVTQTPSHQVTQMGQEVILRCVPISNHLYFYWYRQILGQKVEFLVSFYNNEISEKSEIFDDQFSVERPDGSNFTLKIRSTKLEDSAMYFCASRALGTSGVKNTGELFFGEGSRLTVL.

The chain joins TRBV19 to TRBJ1-5; no clear D gene. The germline V and J ends were trimmed by 6 bases and 12 bases, with 9 bases remaining between them. Germline V gives CDR1 LNHDA, CDR2 SQIVND (reference sequence). The CDR3 is made up of 10 amino acids. The CDR3 DNA follows: TGTGCCAGTAGCACTCGTCTCCAGCATTTT. This encodes CASSTRLQHF.

Worth noting for this clone: Other DNA sequences from this sample encode an identical CDR3 as well. The chain is built from TRBV7-2 and TRBJ2-7, with D maybe TRBD2 (6 bases). The CDR3 covers 13 residues. Germline V gene lookup returns CDR1 SGHTA and CDR2 FQGNSA. V was trimmed by 0 bases and J by 3 bases, leaving 6 bases between them. CDR3 loop: CASSLAGGYEQYF. The CDR3 DNA follows: TGTGCCAGCAGCTTAGCGGGAGGCTACGAGCAGTACTTC. Supplemented by reference TRBV7-2 and TRBJ2-7, the full variable domain reads GAGVSQSPSNKVTEKGKDVELRCDPISGHTALYWYRQSLGQGLEFLIYFQGNSAPDKSGLPSDRFSAERTGGSVSTLTIQRTQQEDSAVYLCASSLAGGYEQYFGPGTRLTVT.

This clone was seen just once. V usage is TRBV5-6 and J usage is TRBJ2-7; D unclear. The germline CDR1 and CDR2 sequences are SGHDT and YYEEEE. Trimming took 0 bases from V and 0 from J, leaving 7 bases between them. This CDR3 has 14 residues. CDR3 sequence reads: CASSLELSSYEQYF. The CDR3, as DNA: TGTGCCAGCAGCTTGGAATTGAGCTCCTACGAGCAGTACTTC.

V is TRBV28 and J is TRBJ1-5, with D tentatively TRBD1 (5 bases). Germline loops: CDR1 MDHEN, CDR2 SYDVKM. The germline V and J ends were trimmed by 2 bases and 0 bases, with 17 bases remaining between them. This CDR3 has 18 amino acids. The CDR3 loop is CASSLRDWDASSNQPQHF. For the CDR3, the DNA is TGTGCCAGCAGTTTAAGGGACTGGGACGCGAGTAGCAATCAGCCCCAGCATTTT.

This chain links TRBV5-1 with TRBJ2-7; 13 bases match TRBD2. The CDR3 runs 18 residues. Germline loops: CDR1 SGHRS, CDR2 YFSETQ. V shed 0 bases, J shed 3 bases, and the junction held 9 bases outside the gene matches. CDR3 DNA: TGCGCCAGCAGCTTGGGTAGCGGGACTAGCGGGGCGGTCTACGAGCAGTACTTC. This sequence encodes CASSLGSGTSGAVYEQYF. The full variable domain, rest sourced from reference TRBV5-1 and TRBJ2-7, is KAGVTQTPRYLIKTRGQQVTLSCSPISGHRSVSWYQQTPGQGLQFLFEYFSETQRNKGNFPGRFSGRQFSNSRSEMNVSTLELGDSALYLCASSLGSGTSGAVYEQYFGPGTRLTVT.

This clone was seen just once. V and J are TRBV21-1 and TRBJ2-7; the D call TRBD2 from the table was never checked on the DNA. TRBV21-1 is a recognized pseudogene. The CDR3 is made up of 15 amino acids. The CDR3 region has the DNA TGTGCCAGCAGCAAAGGGGCGGGCACCTCCTACGAGCAGTACTTC. Translating gives CASSKGAGTSYEQYF.

This clone has only one observation. The chain combines TRBV5-4 with TRBJ1-2; 7 bases align to TRBD1. The CDR3 sequence is 14 residues long. Germline values: CDR1 SGHNT, CDR2 YYREEE (reference sequence). The J segment lost 6 bases and the V segment lost 0 bases, leaving 5 bases of the junction unmatched. CDR3: CASSLGDRGDGYTF. CDR3 DNA sequence: TGTGCCAGCAGCTTGGGGGACAGAGGAGATGGCTACACCTTC. Combining the CDR3 with reference TRBV5-4 and TRBJ1-2 gives the whole variable domain ETGVTQSPTHLIKTRGQQVTLRCSSQSGHNTVSWYQQALGQGPQFIFQYYREEENGRGNFPPRFSGLQFPNYSSELNVNALELDDSALYLCASSLGDRGDGYTFGSGTRLTVV.

The chain links TRBV19 to TRBJ2-7; the D is unclear. Germline V gene data show CDR1 as LNHDA and CDR2 as SQIVND (reference sequence). This CDR3 has 14 amino acids. V was trimmed by 2 bases and J by 6 bases, leaving 14 bases between them. Here the CDR3 reads CASSINGWRSEQYF. The CDR3 coding sequence is TGTGCCAGTAGTATAAACGGGTGGCGGAGCGAGCAGTACTTC. Full variable domain (remainder filled in from reference TRBV19 and TRBJ2-7): DGGITQSPKYLFRKEGQNVTLSCEQNLNHDAMYWYRQDPGQGLRLIYYSQIVNDFQKGDIAEGYSVSREKKESFPLTVTSAQKNPTAFYLCASSINGWRSEQYFGPGTRLTVT.

J is TRBJ2-3 and V is TRBV7-2; 10 bases agree with TRBD2. Germline V gene lookup returns CDR1 SGHTA and CDR2 FQGNSA. V shed 2 bases, J shed 5 bases, and the junction held 10 bases outside the gene matches. This CDR3 is 17 amino acids long. CDR3 sequence (DNA): TGTGCCAGCAGCTTAAGAGCTAGCGGGAGTTCAATAGATACGCAGTATTTT. It encodes CASSLRASGSSIDTQYF.

For the CDR3, the DNA is TGTGCCAGCAACTTCGTGCTGGGACAGGGAAAGGAGACCCAGTACTTC. Encoded protein: CASNFVLGQGKETQYF. The rearrangement uses TRBV7-9 and TRBJ2-5; 9 nucleotides align to TRBD1. The germline V gene encodes CDR1 SEHNR and CDR2 FQNEAQ (reference sequence). V trimming: 7 bases; J trimming: 5 bases; junction bases outside the gene matches: 14. The length of the CDR3 is 16 residues.

The J gene is TRBJ2-2, the V gene TRBV5-4, with 11 bases fitting TRBD1. With 1 base clipped from V and 6 bases from J, the junction kept 14 bases outside the gene matches. This CDR3 comprises 19 residues. Germline lookup yields CDR1 SGHNT and CDR2 YYREEE (reference sequence). CDR3 sequence reads: CASSLKRASGTGGSGELFF. The DNA for the CDR3 is TGTGCCAGCAGCTTGAAAAGAGCCTCCGGGACAGGGGGTTCCGGGGAGCTGTTTTTT.

CDR3 in DNA: TGTGCCAGCAGCTACCTCGGGGGGGCGGTTGGCTACACCTTC. Protein sequence: CASSYLGGAVGYTF. The genes are TRBV9 and TRBJ1-2; D may be TRBD1 (6 bases). The V and J ends lost 4 bases and 7 bases respectively, with 17 bases between them. The CDR3 totals 14 residues. The germline CDR1 and CDR2 sequences are SGDLS and YYNGEE.

The genes are TRBV18 and TRBJ1-2; perhaps TRBD1 as D (6 bases). Trimming cost V 0 bases and J 2 bases, with 19 bases left between them. The CDR3 covers 18 residues. Germline-derived CDR1 and CDR2 are KGHSH and LQKENI. The CDR3 sequence is CASSPPGGGRLRNYGYTF. DNA of the CDR3: TGTGCCAGCTCACCACCGGGGGGGGGCAGGCTCCGAAACTATGGCTACACCTTC.